This entry lists 30 T cell receptor beta chains sequenced from one sample in a study of CD8 T cells in Susac syndrome. cDNA came from roughly 0.47 to 1 ug RNA primed by random hexamers. Each CDR3 protein gets one entry after TCRdb re-called the immunoSEQ multiplex PCR reads with MiXCR. The sample has about 140,000 distinct CDR3 sequences, approximately 95% seen once. The sequenced sample was CD4+ T cells from PBMCs. The receptors derive from a human donor with Susac syndrome.

V gene TRBV5-1 combines with J gene TRBJ1-1; D might be TRBD1 (5 bases). The V gene lost 4 bases and the J gene lost 1 base, with 11 bases spanning the gap. CDR1 is SGHRS, CDR2 YFSETQ, per germline. There are 14 residues in the CDR3. This CDR3 reads CASSGGTGNTEAFF. The CDR3 nucleotides are TGCGCCAGCAGCGGAGGGACGGGGAACACTGAAGCTTTCTTT.

The gene calls are TRBV30 and TRBJ1-3, with D tentatively TRBD1 (5 bases). In germline, CDR1 is GTSNPN, CDR2 SVGIG (reference sequence). V was clipped by 3 bases and J by 2 bases, with 14 bases between them. This CDR3 contains 15 residues. CDR3 sequence reads: CAWRSFGGPGNTIYF. The CDR3 DNA sequence: TGTGCCTGGAGAAGCTTCGGGGGTCCTGGAAACACCATATATTTT.

The rearrangement joins TRBV9 to TRBJ1-1, with D maybe TRBD1 (6 bases). The CDR3 is made up of 15 amino acids. Germline assignment: CDR1 SGDLS and CDR2 YYNGEE. Trimming took off 0 bases at V and 1 base at J, with 10 bases between the two ends. The chain's CDR3 is CASSVGGQRNTEAFF. CDR3 DNA sequence: TGTGCCAGCAGCGTAGGTGGACAGAGGAACACTGAAGCTTTCTTT. Drawing the rest from reference TRBV9 and TRBJ1-1, the complete variable domain is DSGVTQTPKHLITATGQRVTLRCSPRSGDLSVYWYQQSLDQGLQFLIQYYNGEERAKGNILERFSAQQFPDLHSELNLSSLELGDSALYFCASSVGGQRNTEAFFGQGTRLTVV.

The V gene is TRBV20-1, the J gene TRBJ2-1, with TRBD2 as a possible D gene (5 bases). The germline V and J ends were trimmed by 6 bases and 1 base, with 10 bases remaining between them. Germline V CDR1 and CDR2: DFQATT, SNEGSKA (reference sequence). The CDR3 spans 13 residues. The CDR3 spells CSAERGSYNEQFF. CDR3 nucleotides: TGCAGTGCGGAGCGCGGGTCCTACAATGAGCAGTTCTTC.

The J gene is TRBJ1-4, the V gene TRBV30; D not certain. The CDR3 covers 15 residues. Germline V gene sequence: CDR1 GTSNPN, CDR2 SVGIG (reference sequence). V was clipped by 0 bases and J by 0 bases, with 8 bases between them. The CDR3 spells CAWSVLDATNEKLFF. As DNA, the CDR3 is TGTGCCTGGAGTGTACTGGATGCAACTAATGAAAAACTGTTTTTT.

J is TRBJ2-1 and V is TRBV20-1; 9 nucleotides line up with TRBD2. V dropped 6 bases and J dropped 10; count of bases not matched to a gene: 25. In germline, CDR1 is DFQATT, CDR2 SNEGSKA (reference sequence). The CDR3 has 18 residues. The CDR3: CSASDLAGLYNSGGEQFF. The CDR3 nucleotides read TGCAGTGCGAGTGACCTAGCGGGACTTTATAACTCAGGAGGCGAGCAGTTCTTC.

This clonotype has a single count. The chain couples TRBV23-1 to TRBJ2-1, with 8 bases that match TRBD1. TRBV23-1 is treated as an ORF (open reading frame) with a function not yet certain. The length of the CDR3 is 16 residues. With V trimmed by 0 bases and J by 8 bases, 9 bases remained unmatched. The CDR3 loop reads CASSQSAGQGGDEQFF. DNA for the CDR3: TGCGCCAGCAGTCAATCGGCAGGACAGGGTGGGGATGAGCAGTTCTTC.

The chain couples TRBV30 to TRBJ1-1; D is perhaps TRBD1 (6 bases). V was shortened by 5 bases and J by 1 base, with 17 bases between the two germline ends. CDR1 is GTSNPN, CDR2 SVGIG, per germline (reference sequence). The CDR3 totals 15 residues. CDR3 sequence (DNA): TGTGCCTGGTGGGTCAGGGGCAGCGGGAACACTGAAGCTTTCTTT. As protein: CAWWVRGSGNTEAFF.

V usage is TRBV6-5 and J usage is TRBJ1-2; a weak D match, TRBD1 (6 bases). Germline-derived CDR1 and CDR2 are MNHEY and SVGAGI. V lost 2 bases to trimming and J lost 2 bases, with 6 bases between them. The CDR3 has 13 amino acids. The CDR3 region is CASSYQGNYGYTF. CDR3 sequence (DNA): TGTGCCAGCAGTTACCAGGGGAACTATGGCTACACCTTC.

The V and J genes are TRBV20-1 and TRBJ1-1; 9 nucleotides align to TRBD1. Germline CDR1 and CDR2: DFQATT and SNEGSKA (reference sequence). The CDR3 runs to 15 residues. V was clipped by 3 bases and J by 1 base; unmatched bases: 6. CDR3 sequence (DNA): TGCAGTGCTAGGGCTGGACAGGGGACGAACACTGAAGCTTTCTTT. Encoded protein: CSARAGQGTNTEAFF.

The chain combines TRBV3-1 with TRBJ2-5; D remains unclear. V was trimmed by 1 base and J by 5 bases, leaving 5 bases between them. Looked up from germline, CDR1 is LGHDT and CDR2 is YNNKEL (reference sequence). This CDR3 has 12 residues. Written as DNA, the CDR3 is TGTGCCAGCAGCCAAGCGTCTGAGACCCAGTACTTC. It specifies CASSQASETQYF.

This rearrangement joins TRBV30 to TRBJ2-7, with TRBD2 matching over 9 bases. CDR1 is GTSNPN and CDR2 is SVGIG in the germline V gene (reference sequence). There are 14 residues in the CDR3. The V gene end was trimmed by 0 bases and the J gene end by 2 bases; junction bases not matched to a gene: 2. CDR3 nucleotide sequence: TGTGCCTGGAGTGTAACTAGCGGGCCCTACGAGCAGTACTTC. Residues: CAWSVTSGPYEQYF.

The V call is TRBV2, the J call TRBJ2-5; D might be TRBD2 (6 bases). Germline CDR1 is SNHLY and CDR2 is FYNNEI. The CDR3 covers 12 residues. CDR3 bases: TGTACCGGGGGAAAAGAACGAGAGACCCAGTACTTC. It yields the protein CTGGKERETQYF.

The chain is built from TRBV29-1 and TRBJ1-2, with 7 bases matching TRBD1. The CDR3 loop spans 12 amino acids. Germline V gene sequence: CDR1 SQVTM, CDR2 ANQGSEA. The ends lost 5 bases at V and 3 bases at J; junction bases unmatched: 3. The CDR3: CSVTTGDYGYTF. The CDR3 coding sequence is TGCAGCGTTACTACAGGGGACTATGGCTACACCTTC. Complete variable domain (other parts from reference TRBV29-1 and TRBJ1-2): SAVISQKPSRDICQRGTSLTIQCQVDSQVTMMFWYRQQPGQSLTLIATANQGSEATYESGFVIDKFPISRPNLTFSTLTVSNMSPEDSSIYLCSVTTGDYGYTFGSGTRLTVV.

This clonotype appeared a single time. The chain is built from TRBV7-2 and TRBJ1-2; D remains unclear. The CDR3 length is 11 residues. Germline CDR1 reads SGHTA; CDR2 reads FQGNSA. V lost 5 bases to trimming and J lost 6 bases, with 7 bases between them. CDR3 sequence reads: CASSLLHGYTF. The CDR3 DNA sequence: TGTGCCAGCAGCCTTTTGCATGGCTACACCTTC.

The chain has TRBV4-1 and TRBJ2-1; D is uncertain. This CDR3 has 13 residues. V was trimmed by 0 bases and J by 5 bases, leaving 5 bases between them. CDR1 is MGHRA, CDR2 YSYEKL, per germline. CDR3 sequence reads: CASSQDHDNEQFF. The CDR3 coding sequence is TGCGCCAGCAGCCAAGATCACGACAATGAGCAGTTCTTC.

The CDR3 here is CAIAAAQTTGELFF. In DNA form, the CDR3 reads TGTGCCATCGCGGCGGCCCAAACCACCGGGGAGCTGTTTTTT. The V gene is TRBV10-3, the J gene TRBJ2-2; D ambiguous. The germline gives CDR1 ENHRY, CDR2 SYGVKD. The CDR3 has 14 residues. Trimming removed 8 bases at V and 4 bases at J, with 14 bases between.

This rearrangement joins TRBV20-1 to TRBJ1-2, with a tentative D call TRBD1 (6 bases). Trimming pared 5 bases from V and 5 bases from J, leaving 9 bases between. The CDR3 has 11 amino acids. Germline values: CDR1 DFQATT, CDR2 SNEGSKA (reference sequence). The chain's CDR3 is CSALRGYGYTF. CDR3 sequence (DNA): TGCAGTGCTCTCAGGGGTTATGGCTACACCTTC.

The CDR3 protein is CSARIGQGAREQYF. The CDR3 nucleotides are TGCAGCGCCCGGATCGGACAGGGGGCGAGGGAGCAGTACTTC. The rearrangement joins TRBV29-1 to TRBJ2-7; 11 bases fit TRBD1. Germline CDR1 is SQVTM and CDR2 is ANQGSEA. The CDR3 is 14 residues long. V gave up 7 bases and J gave up 7 bases; unmatched junction bases: 12.

This clonotype was seen once. The chain couples TRBV7-9 to TRBJ2-3, with TRBD1 matching over 7 bases. The CDR3 sequence is 16 residues long. With V trimmed by 1 base and J by 4 bases, 8 bases remained unmatched. Germline CDR1 and CDR2: SEHNR and FQNEAQ (reference sequence). CDR3 residues: CASSLVTTGSADTQYF. The CDR3 DNA reads as TGTGCCAGCAGCTTAGTAACGACAGGGTCAGCAGATACGCAGTATTTT.

The V call is TRBV27, the J call TRBJ2-3; TRBD2 aligns across 7 bases. Germline V gives CDR1 MNHEY, CDR2 SMNVEV (reference sequence). V lost 2 bases to trimming and J lost 7 bases; unmatched junction nucleotides: 3. This CDR3 has 13 residues. This chain's CDR3 is CASSLTRENTQYF. The CDR3 DNA is TGTGCCAGCAGTTTAACGCGGGAGAATACGCAGTATTTT.

V gene TRBV4-1 combines with J gene TRBJ2-1; no firm D call. This CDR3 contains 17 residues. The germline V and J ends were trimmed by 4 bases and 2 bases, with 18 bases remaining between them. CDR1 is MGHRA and CDR2 is YSYEKL in the germline V gene. CDR3 sequence (DNA): TGCGCCAGCAGCCCCCTTACGCCCGGCCCGACCTACAATGAGCAGTTCTTC. It translates to CASSPLTPGPTYNEQFF.

The gene calls are TRBV30 and TRBJ1-3; unclear D gene. This CDR3 is built from 16 residues. Trimming shortened V by 5 bases and J by 0 bases, and 17 bases separated the two germline ends. Germline values: CDR1 GTSNPN, CDR2 SVGIG (reference sequence). CDR3 residues: CAWRSYDLFSGNTIYF. The CDR3 DNA follows: TGTGCCTGGCGTTCATACGACCTGTTCTCTGGAAACACCATATATTTT.

This chain connects TRBV20-1 to TRBJ2-7; a weak D match, TRBD1 (6 bases). Per the germline V gene, CDR1 is DFQATT and CDR2 is SNEGSKA (reference sequence). The ends were cut back, 6 bases at V and 0 bases at J, with 12 bases in the middle. There are 13 residues in the CDR3. The CDR3 DNA sequence: TGCAGTGCAAGACGACAGGTCTCCTACGAGCAGTACTTC. This gives the protein CSARRQVSYEQYF.

The V and J genes are TRBV29-1 and TRBJ2-5, with D possibly TRBD2 on 7 matching bases. Trimming shortened V by 5 bases and J by 5 bases, and 18 bases separated the two germline ends. Germline values: CDR1 SQVTM, CDR2 ANQGSEA. The CDR3 has 14 amino acids. The CDR3: CSVLTGGTGETQYF. CDR3 nucleotide sequence: TGCAGCGTTTTGACGGGAGGAACAGGGGAGACCCAGTACTTC. The full variable domain, in which reference TRBV29-1 and TRBJ2-5 provide the parts outside the CDR3, is SAVISQKPSRDICQRGTSLTIQCQVDSQVTMMFWYRQQPGQSLTLIATANQGSEATYESGFVIDKFPISRPNLTFSTLTVSNMSPEDSSIYLCSVLTGGTGETQYFGPGTRLLVL.

The genes are TRBV7-2 and TRBJ1-1; maybe TRBD1 (5 bases). Trimming removed 5 bases at V and 4 bases at J, with 14 bases between. CDR1 is SGHTA, CDR2 FQGNSA, per germline. This CDR3 is built from 14 residues. CDR3 nucleotides: TGTGCCAGCAGCGAACATCGGGGGGGCACTGAAGCTTTCTTT. Translated, it gives CASSEHRGGTEAFF.

This clonotype was recorded only once. The chain has TRBV3-1 and TRBJ2-7; 7 bases align to TRBD1. Germline trimming cut 4 bases from V and 7 bases from J; bases unmatched to any gene: 10. Germline V lookup: CDR1 LGHDT, CDR2 YNNKEL (reference sequence). The CDR3 extends over 14 amino acids. In DNA form, the CDR3 reads TGTGCCAGCAGCCGAATTGACAGGGTGGAAGAGCAGTACTTC. It is translated as CASSRIDRVEEQYF.

The chain uses TRBV30 and TRBJ2-5, with D hard to call. V lost 4 bases and J 9 bases, leaving 21 bases between the germline ends. Germline V gene lookup returns CDR1 GTSNPN and CDR2 SVGIG (reference sequence). This CDR3 comprises 14 residues. CDR3 in amino acids: CAWNPEEPKRSQYF. DNA of the CDR3: TGTGCCTGGAACCCCGAAGAACCCAAGAGGTCCCAGTACTTC.

This sequence joins TRBV28 and TRBJ2-1, with 13 bases identical to TRBD2. Germline CDR1 reads MDHEN; CDR2 reads SYDVKM. After removal of 6 bases from V and 8 bases from J, the junction contained 4 bases not matched to a gene. CDR3 length equals 14 residues. The CDR3 DNA is TGTGCCAGCAGCCGGACTAGCGGGGGACATGAGCAGTTCTTC. Translated, it gives CASSRTSGGHEQFF.

The V call is TRBV30, the J call TRBJ1-1; D is perhaps TRBD1 (6 bases). V was trimmed by 3 bases and J by 5 bases, leaving 16 bases between them. The CDR3 spans 14 residues. The germline gives CDR1 GTSNPN, CDR2 SVGIG (reference sequence). The CDR3 loop reads CAWSTQGVRTEAFF. In DNA, the CDR3 is TGTGCCTGGAGCACACAGGGCGTTAGGACTGAAGCTTTCTTT.